The 4 T cell receptor beta chains given below trace back to one sample, sequenced in a study of control samples from healthy donors and cancer patients. TCRdb's table, derived via immunoSEQ multiplex PCR, lists solely in-frame clones and lacks some. This sample yields 130,000 or so clones, of which more than 80% are seen a single time; roughly 2.7% belongs to the top ten. The specimen sequenced was blood. The receptors stem from a man aged 40-49 years in good health.

The rearrangement joins TRBV7-2 to TRBJ1-5; D ambiguous. V was clipped by 3 bases and J by 3 bases, with 12 bases between them. CDR3 length: 15 residues. Germline V gene lookup returns CDR1 SGHTA and CDR2 FQGNSA. This chain's CDR3 is CASSFGIQVNQPQHF. In DNA, the CDR3 is TGTGCCAGCAGCTTTGGTATTCAGGTCAATCAGCCCCAGCATTTT.

The chain recombines TRBV24-1 with TRBJ2-3; 9 bases are a match to TRBD2. Germline V lookup: CDR1 KGHDR, CDR2 SFDVKD. This CDR3 contains 15 residues. V lost 3 bases, J lost 5 bases, and 5 bases stayed unmatched. CDR3 in amino acids: CATSDKGGGEDTQYF. CDR3 bases: TGTGCCACCAGTGATAAGGGCGGGGGGGAAGATACGCAGTATTTT.

This chain joins TRBV6-5 and TRBJ1-1; 8 bases fit TRBD1. Trimming cost V 8 bases and J 0 bases; bases outside gene matches: 8. The CDR3 spans 15 residues. CDR1 and CDR2 (germline): MNHEY, SVGAGI. CDR3 residues: CASQGASTMNTEAFF. CDR3 bases: TGTGCCAGCCAGGGGGCGTCTACGATGAACACTGAAGCTTTCTTT.

This rearrangement joins TRBV6-6 to TRBJ2-7; D gene ambiguous. Germline lookup yields CDR1 MNHNY and CDR2 SVGAGI (reference sequence). CDR3 size: 12 residues. With 3 bases removed from V and 3 bases from J, the gap between germline ends came to 6 bases. This CDR3 is CASSYPGYEQYF. CDR3 bases: TGTGCCAGCAGTTATCCTGGCTACGAGCAGTACTTC.